Here is one TCR beta chain with its context. There are 14 residues in the CDR3. The trim removed 6 bases at V and 5 bases at J, leaving 4 bases unmatched. The germline V gene encodes CDR1 MNHEY and CDR2 SVGAGI. These data come from a study of control samples from healthy donors and cancer patients. TCRdb's copy holds only in-frame clones and misses some; the assay was immunoSEQ multiplex PCR. The table shows around 130,000 clones, with about 95% occurring only once. This TCR was recovered from a man between 25 and 39 years old in good health. The chain carries TRBV6-5 and TRBJ1-4, with 9 bases fitting TRBD1. The sequenced sample consisted of blood. The CDR3 protein is CASRRDRVNEKLFF. The CDR3 nucleotides are TGTGCCAGCAGGAGGGACAGGGTGAATGAAAAACTGTTTTTT.